The rows below give T cell receptor beta chains drawn from one sample of a study of cytomegalovirus exposure and HLA in healthy donors. Data came from immunoSEQ multiplex PCR; TCRdb stores just in-frame clones and leaves some out. In the table there are 150,000 to 200,000 clones, roughly nine tenths of which are singletons. Sequenced material: PBMCs. These receptors all come from a woman aged 25 to 45 in good health and CMV-seronegative. The CDR3 runs from the conserved cysteine through the conserved F or W. D genes are given only for firm matches. The size of a clone is reported for some rows only, either as once, few or many, or as a class for expanded clones.

v_gene,abundance,d_gene,j_gene,CDR3nt,CDR3aa
TRBV4-3,NA,TRBD1,TRBJ1-4,TGCGCCAGCAGCCAAGATGGTGACAGGGATGAAAAACTGTTTTTT,CASSQDGDRDEKLFF
TRBV4-1,NA,NA,TRBJ1-3,TGCGCCAGCAGCCAAGGAAACACCATATATTTT,CASSQGNTIYF
TRBV6-5,NA,NA,TRBJ2-5,TGTGCCAGCAGTTACCCGGAGACCCAGTACTTC,CASSYPETQYF
TRBV29-1,NA,NA,TRBJ2-1,TGCAGCGTTACAGGGAGGAATGAGCAGTTCTTC,CSVTGRNEQFF
TRBV27,NA,TRBD2,TRBJ2-3,TGTGCCAGCAGTTCTTCCGGGACTAGCGGGGTGGATACGCAGTATTTT,CASSSSGTSGVDTQYF
TRBV18,NA,NA,TRBJ1-5,TGTGCCAGCTCCCTGCACCCCCCAGTAAGTAATCAGCCCCAGCATTTT,CASSLHPPVSNQPQHF
TRBV27,NA,NA,TRBJ1-1,TGTGCCAGCAGGGACGGGGGAAACACTGAAGCTTTCTTT,CASRDGGNTEAFF
TRBV2,NA,TRBD1,TRBJ2-7,TGTGCCAGCAGTGCCGACCACAGGGGGCAGTACGAGCAGTACTTC,CASSADHRGQYEQYF
TRBV6-1,NA,NA,TRBJ1-4,TGTGCCAGCAGTGGCGGCCCGGCTTCCGAAAAACTGTTTTTT,CASSGGPASEKLFF
TRBV19,NA,NA,TRBJ1-4,TGTGCCAGTTCACAACCTAGGGATGCTAATGAAAAACTGTTTTTT,CASSQPRDANEKLFF
TRBV6-5,NA,NA,TRBJ2-7,TGTGCCAGCAGTTACGGTGTAGAGCAGTACTTC,CASSYGVEQYF
TRBV5-6,NA,NA,TRBJ2-2,TGTGCCAGCGGGACCGGGAACACCGGGGAGCTGTTTTTT,CASGTGNTGELFF
TRBV19,NA,NA,TRBJ1-6,TGTGCCAGTAGTATAGATCTCCCAGGGCGAACGACCTCACCCCTCCACTTT,CASSIDLPGRTTSPLHF
TRBV28,NA,NA,TRBJ2-7,TGTGCCAGCAGATTTAGACAGCACGAGCAGTACTTC,CASRFRQHEQYF
TRBV30,NA,TRBD1,TRBJ1-5,TGTGCCTGGAGTCGTGACAGGGGTAATCAGCCCCAGCATTTT,CAWSRDRGNQPQHF
TRBV7-3,NA,TRBD1,TRBJ2-1,TGTGCCAGCAGCTTGACAGGGTTCGACTACAATGAGCAGTTCTTC,CASSLTGFDYNEQFF
TRBV5-5,NA,NA,TRBJ1-5,TGTGCCAGCAGCGCGGACTATCGCAATCAGCCCCAGCATTTT,CASSADYRNQPQHF
TRBV6-6,NA,TRBD2,TRBJ2-7,TGTGCCAGCAGTTACAGGACTAGCTCCTACGAGCAGTACTTC,CASSYRTSSYEQYF
TRBV6-5,NA,NA,TRBJ1-2,TGTGCCAGCAGTTACTCGACCGGGGTCGGGGGCTACACCTTC,CASSYSTGVGGYTF
TRBV4-3,NA,NA,TRBJ1-1,TGCGCCAGCAGCCAAGATCTCACGGGGATGAACACTGAAGCTTTCTTT,CASSQDLTGMNTEAFF
TRBV27,NA,TRBD1,TRBJ2-7,TGTGCCAGCAGTTCCCGGGACAGATTCACCTACGAGCAGTACTTC,CASSSRDRFTYEQYF
TRBV28,once,TRBD2,TRBJ2-1,TGTGCCAGCAGTCGTGGGGTAGCGGGAGAGGGTGAGCAGTTCTTC,CASSRGVAGEGEQFF
TRBV5-6,NA,NA,TRBJ1-1,TGTGCCAGCAGCTTGTTATATGCAGGGGCCACTGAAGCTTTCTTT,CASSLLYAGATEAFF
TRBV4-3,NA,NA,TRBJ2-1,TGCGCCAGCAGCCAAGGATCGGTGGAGCGACTTTACAATGAGCAGTTCTTC,CASSQGSVERLYNEQFF
TRBV11-1,NA,TRBD2,TRBJ2-7,TGTGCCAGCAGCTTGGGCGCTAGCGGAAGCTCCTACGAGCAGTACTTC,CASSLGASGSSYEQYF